This T cell receptor beta chain was retrieved from a study of T cells in Graves' hyperthyroidism and ophthalmopathy. Across the whole study: Staff took peripheral blood when the initial diagnosis was made, before any treatment began.

CDR1 is DFQATT and CDR2 is SNEGSKA in the germline V gene (reference sequence). V was cut by 5 bases and J by 3 bases, with 11 bases left in between. The CDR3 is 13 residues long. It was uncontrolled infection, other autoimmune disease, pregnancy or lactation that excluded patients. Each 10 ml fresh peripheral blood draw supplied the PBMCs. Study results and limitations: Peripheral blood also featured most of the thyroid clonotypes expanded above 0.001.

This clonotype was counted a few times. The target antigen is unknown. RNA transcripts were the template for amplifying TCR beta CDR3 regions. First-round RT-PCR with HTBI primers amplified the TCR CDR3 region. TCRdb re-called the multiplex PCR reads with MiXCR, one entry per CDR3 protein. The sample lists about 400,000 distinct CDR3 sequences, about 15% occurring once. The source is a woman in her twenties or thirties with Graves' hyperthyroidism. Sample: blood. V usage is TRBV20-1 and J usage is TRBJ1-5; D is undetermined. CDR3 nucleotides: TGCAGTGCTCCCCGGGAGAACAATCAGCCCCAGCATTTT. Translated, it gives CSAPRENNQPQHF.